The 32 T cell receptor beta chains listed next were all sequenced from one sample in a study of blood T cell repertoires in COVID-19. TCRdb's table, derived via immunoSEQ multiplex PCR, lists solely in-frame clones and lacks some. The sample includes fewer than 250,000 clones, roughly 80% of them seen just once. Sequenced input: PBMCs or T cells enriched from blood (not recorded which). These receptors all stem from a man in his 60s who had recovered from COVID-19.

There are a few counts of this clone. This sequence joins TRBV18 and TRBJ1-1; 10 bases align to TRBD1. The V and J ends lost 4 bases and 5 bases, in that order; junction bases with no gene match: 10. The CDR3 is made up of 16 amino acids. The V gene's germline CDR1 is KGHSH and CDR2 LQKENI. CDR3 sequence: CASSLDRGRGLTEAFF. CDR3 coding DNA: TGTGCCAGCTCACTCGACAGGGGGCGAGGATTAACTGAAGCTTTCTTT.

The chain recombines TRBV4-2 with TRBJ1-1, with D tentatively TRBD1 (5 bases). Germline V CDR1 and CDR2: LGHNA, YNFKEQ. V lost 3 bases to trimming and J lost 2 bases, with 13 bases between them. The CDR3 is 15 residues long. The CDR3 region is CASSHASGGNTEAFF. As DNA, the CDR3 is TGTGCCAGCAGCCACGCAAGCGGGGGAAACACTGAAGCTTTCTTT.

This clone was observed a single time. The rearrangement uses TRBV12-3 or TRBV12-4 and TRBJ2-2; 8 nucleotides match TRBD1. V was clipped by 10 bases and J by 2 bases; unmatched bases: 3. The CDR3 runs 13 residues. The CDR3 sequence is CANGQGNTGELFF. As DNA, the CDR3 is TGTGCCAATGGACAGGGTAACACCGGGGAGCTGTTTTTT.

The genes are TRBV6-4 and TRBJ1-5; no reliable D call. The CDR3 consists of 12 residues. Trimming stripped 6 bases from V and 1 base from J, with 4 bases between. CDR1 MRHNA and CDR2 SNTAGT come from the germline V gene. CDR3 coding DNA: TGTGCCAGCAGGCGGAGCAATCAGCCCCAGCATTTT. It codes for CASRRSNQPQHF.

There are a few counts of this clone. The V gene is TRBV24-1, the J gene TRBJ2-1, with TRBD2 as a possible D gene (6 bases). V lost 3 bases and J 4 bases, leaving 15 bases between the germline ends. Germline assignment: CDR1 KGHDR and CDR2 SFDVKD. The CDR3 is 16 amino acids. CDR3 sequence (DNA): TGTGCCACCAGTGATACCGGGACTCCTTTTTACAATGAGCAGTTCTTC. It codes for CATSDTGTPFYNEQFF.

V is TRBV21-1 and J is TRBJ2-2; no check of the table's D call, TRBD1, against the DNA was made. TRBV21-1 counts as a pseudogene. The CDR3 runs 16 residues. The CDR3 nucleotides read TGTGCCAGCAGCAAAATTTGGCAAACGAACACCGGGGAGCTGTTTTTT. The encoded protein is CASSKIWQTNTGELFF.

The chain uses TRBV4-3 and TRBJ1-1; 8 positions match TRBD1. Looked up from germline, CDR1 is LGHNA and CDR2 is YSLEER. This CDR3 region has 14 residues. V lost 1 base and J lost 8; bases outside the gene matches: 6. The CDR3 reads CASSQVGQGFEAFF. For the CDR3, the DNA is TGCGCCAGCAGCCAAGTCGGACAGGGATTCGAAGCTTTCTTT.

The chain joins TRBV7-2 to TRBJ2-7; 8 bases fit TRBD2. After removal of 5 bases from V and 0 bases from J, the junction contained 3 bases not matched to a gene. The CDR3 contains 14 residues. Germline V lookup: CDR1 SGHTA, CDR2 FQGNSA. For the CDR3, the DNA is TGTGCCAGCAGCACCAGCGGGGGCTCCTACGAGCAGTACTTC. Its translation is CASSTSGGSYEQYF.

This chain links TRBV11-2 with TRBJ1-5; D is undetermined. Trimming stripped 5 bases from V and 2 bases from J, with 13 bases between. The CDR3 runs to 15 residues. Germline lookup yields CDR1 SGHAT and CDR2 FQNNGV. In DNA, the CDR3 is TGTGCCAGCAGCCCCGAGGGCAAGGGCAATCAGCCCCAGCATTTT. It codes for CASSPEGKGNQPQHF.

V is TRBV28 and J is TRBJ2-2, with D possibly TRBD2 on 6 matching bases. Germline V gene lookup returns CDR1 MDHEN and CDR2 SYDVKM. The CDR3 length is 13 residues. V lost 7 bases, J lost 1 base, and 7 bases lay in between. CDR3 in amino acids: CASNGGNTGELFF. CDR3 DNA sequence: TGTGCCAGCAACGGGGGGAACACCGGGGAGCTGTTTTTT.

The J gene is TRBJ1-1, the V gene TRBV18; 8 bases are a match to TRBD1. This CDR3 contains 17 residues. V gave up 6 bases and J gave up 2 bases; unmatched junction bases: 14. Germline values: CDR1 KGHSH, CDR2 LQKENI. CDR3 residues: CASSRSGRGHHNTEAFF. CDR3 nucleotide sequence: TGTGCCAGCTCCCGCTCGGGCAGGGGGCATCATAACACTGAAGCTTTCTTT.

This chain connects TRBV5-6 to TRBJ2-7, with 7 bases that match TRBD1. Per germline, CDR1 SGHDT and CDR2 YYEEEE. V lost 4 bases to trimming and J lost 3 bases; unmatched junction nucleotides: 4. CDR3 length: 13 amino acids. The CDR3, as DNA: TGTGCCAGCAGCGGACGACAGGGCTACGAGCAGTACTTC. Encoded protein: CASSGRQGYEQYF.

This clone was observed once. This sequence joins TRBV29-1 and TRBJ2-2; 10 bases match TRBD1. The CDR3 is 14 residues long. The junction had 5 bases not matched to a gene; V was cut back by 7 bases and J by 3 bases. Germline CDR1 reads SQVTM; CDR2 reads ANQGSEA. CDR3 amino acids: CSGRTGGDTGELFF. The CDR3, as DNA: TGCAGCGGTAGGACAGGGGGTGACACCGGGGAGCTGTTTTTT.

The CDR3 region is CASSSLDSSYTF. The CDR3 DNA sequence: TGTGCCAGCTCATCTCTCGACAGCAGCTACACCTTC. This rearrangement joins TRBV18 to TRBJ1-2; D might be TRBD1 (5 bases). Trimming left V 5 bases short and J 9 bases short, with 13 bases between. CDR1 and CDR2 (germline): KGHSH, LQKENI. This CDR3 comprises 12 residues.

In nucleotides, the CDR3 is TGTGCCAGTGGGGACAGGTACCAAGAGACCCAGTACTTC. Translating it yields CASGDRYQETQYF. The chain has TRBV19 and TRBJ2-5; 8 nucleotides match TRBD1. The CDR3 loop spans 13 amino acids. V shed 8 bases, J shed 0 bases, and the junction held 2 bases outside the gene matches. Germline V gives CDR1 LNHDA, CDR2 SQIVND (reference sequence).

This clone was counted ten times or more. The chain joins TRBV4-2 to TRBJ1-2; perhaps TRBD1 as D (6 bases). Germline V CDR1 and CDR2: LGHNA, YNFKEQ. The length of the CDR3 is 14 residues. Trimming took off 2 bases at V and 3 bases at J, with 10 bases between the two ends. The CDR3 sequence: CASSQRAGDYGYTF. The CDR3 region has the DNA TGTGCCAGCAGCCAACGGGCAGGGGACTATGGCTACACCTTC.

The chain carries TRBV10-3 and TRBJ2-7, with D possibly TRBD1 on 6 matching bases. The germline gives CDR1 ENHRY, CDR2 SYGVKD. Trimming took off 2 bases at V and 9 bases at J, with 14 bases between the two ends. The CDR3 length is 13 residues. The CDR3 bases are TGTGCCATCAGTGAGGGGGGCCCCAGAAGGCAGTACTTC. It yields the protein CAISEGGPRRQYF.

The CDR3 nucleotides are TGTGCCAGCAGCGTAGCCTCTAGCGGGGTCTCAGATACGCAGTATTTT. Protein sequence: CASSVASSGVSDTQYF. The rearrangement joins TRBV9 to TRBJ2-3; 9 bases are a match to TRBD2. The CDR3 consists of 16 residues. Germline trimming cut 0 bases from V and 4 bases from J; bases unmatched to any gene: 6. In germline, CDR1 is SGDLS, CDR2 YYNGEE.

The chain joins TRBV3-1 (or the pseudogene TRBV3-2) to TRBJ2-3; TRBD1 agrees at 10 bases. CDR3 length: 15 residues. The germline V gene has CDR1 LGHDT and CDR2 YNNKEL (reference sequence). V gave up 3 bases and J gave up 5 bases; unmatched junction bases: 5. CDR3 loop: CASSHRQGAIDTQYF. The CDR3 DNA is TGTGCCAGCAGCCATCGACAGGGGGCGATAGATACGCAGTATTTT.

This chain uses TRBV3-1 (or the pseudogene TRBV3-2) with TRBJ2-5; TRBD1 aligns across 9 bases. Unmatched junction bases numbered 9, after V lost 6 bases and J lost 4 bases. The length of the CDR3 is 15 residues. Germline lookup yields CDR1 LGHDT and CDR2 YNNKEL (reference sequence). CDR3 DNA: TGTGCCAGCAGGGCGGGACAGGGCCGGGGAGAGACCCAGTACTTC. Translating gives CASRAGQGRGETQYF.

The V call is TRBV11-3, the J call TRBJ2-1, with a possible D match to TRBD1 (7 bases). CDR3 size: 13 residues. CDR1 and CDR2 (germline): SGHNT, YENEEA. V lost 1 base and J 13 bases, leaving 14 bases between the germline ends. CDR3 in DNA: TGTGCCAGCAGCTTAGGGAGGGGGCGAACTCAGTTCTTC. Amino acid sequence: CASSLGRGRTQFF.

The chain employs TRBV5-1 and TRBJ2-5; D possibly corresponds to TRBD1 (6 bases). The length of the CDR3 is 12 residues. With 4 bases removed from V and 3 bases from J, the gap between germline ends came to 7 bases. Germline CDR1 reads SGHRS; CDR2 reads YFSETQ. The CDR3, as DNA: TGCGCCAGCAGCGGGGGCGAAGAGACCCAGTACTTC. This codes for CASSGGEETQYF.

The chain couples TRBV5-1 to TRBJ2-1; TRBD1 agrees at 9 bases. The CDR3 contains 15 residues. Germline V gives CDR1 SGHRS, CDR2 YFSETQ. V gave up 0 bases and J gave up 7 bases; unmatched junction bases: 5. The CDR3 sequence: CASSLEQGARNEQFF. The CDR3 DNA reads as TGCGCCAGCAGCTTGGAACAGGGGGCCAGGAATGAGCAGTTCTTC.

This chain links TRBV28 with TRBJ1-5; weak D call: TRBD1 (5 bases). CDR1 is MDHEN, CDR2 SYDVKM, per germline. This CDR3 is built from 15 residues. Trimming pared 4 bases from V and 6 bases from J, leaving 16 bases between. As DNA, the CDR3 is TGTGCCAGCAGTTCACCGCGGCGGGGGTTTCAGCCCCAGCATTTT. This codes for CASSSPRRGFQPQHF. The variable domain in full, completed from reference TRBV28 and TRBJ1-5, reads DVKVTQSSRYLVKRTGEKVFLECVQDMDHENMFWYRQDPGLGLRLIYFSYDVKMKEKGDIPEGYSVSREKKERFSLILESASTNQTSMYLCASSSPRRGFQPQHFGDGTRLSIL.

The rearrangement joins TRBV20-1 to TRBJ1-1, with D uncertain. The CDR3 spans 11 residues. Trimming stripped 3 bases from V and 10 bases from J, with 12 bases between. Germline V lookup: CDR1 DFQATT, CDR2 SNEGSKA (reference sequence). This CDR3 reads CSASTRERAFF. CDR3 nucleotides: TGCAGTGCTAGTACGAGGGAACGAGCTTTCTTT.

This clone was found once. CDR3 amino acids: CAISDSGGASGETQYF. CDR3 DNA: TGTGCCATCAGTGATAGCGGGGGGGCCAGCGGGGAGACCCAGTACTTC. V usage is TRBV10-3 and J usage is TRBJ2-5, with 11 bases identical to TRBD2. Germline lookup yields CDR1 ENHRY and CDR2 SYGVKD. This CDR3 contains 16 residues. The junction had 8 bases not matched to a gene; V was cut back by 3 bases and J by 5 bases.

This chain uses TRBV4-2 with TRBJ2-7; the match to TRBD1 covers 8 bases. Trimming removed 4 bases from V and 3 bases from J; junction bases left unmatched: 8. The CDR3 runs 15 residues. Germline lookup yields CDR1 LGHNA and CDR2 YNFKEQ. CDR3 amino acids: CASSPGQVPGYEQYF. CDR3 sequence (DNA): TGTGCCAGCAGCCCGGGACAGGTACCGGGCTACGAGCAGTACTTC.

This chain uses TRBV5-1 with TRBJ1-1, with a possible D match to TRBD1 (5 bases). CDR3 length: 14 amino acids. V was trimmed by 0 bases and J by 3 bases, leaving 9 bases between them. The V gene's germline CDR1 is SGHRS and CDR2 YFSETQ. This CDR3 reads CASSLGQQYTEAFF. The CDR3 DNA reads TGCGCCAGCAGCTTGGGACAGCAGTACACTGAAGCTTTCTTT.

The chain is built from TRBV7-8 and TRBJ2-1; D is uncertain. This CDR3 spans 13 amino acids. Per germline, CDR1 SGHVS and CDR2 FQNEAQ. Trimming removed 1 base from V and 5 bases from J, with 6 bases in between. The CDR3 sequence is CASSLGANNEQFF. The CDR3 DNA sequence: TGTGCCAGCAGCTTAGGAGCTAACAATGAGCAGTTCTTC.

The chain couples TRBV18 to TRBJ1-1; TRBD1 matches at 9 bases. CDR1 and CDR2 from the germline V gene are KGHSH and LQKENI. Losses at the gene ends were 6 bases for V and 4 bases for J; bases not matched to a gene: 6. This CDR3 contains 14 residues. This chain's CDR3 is CASSYTGGGTEAFF. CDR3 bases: TGTGCCAGCTCGTACACAGGGGGCGGCACTGAAGCTTTCTTT.

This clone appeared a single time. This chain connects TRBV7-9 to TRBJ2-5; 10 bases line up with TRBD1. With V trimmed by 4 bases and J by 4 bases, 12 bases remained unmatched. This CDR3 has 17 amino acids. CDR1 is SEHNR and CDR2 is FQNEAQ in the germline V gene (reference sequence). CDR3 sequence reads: CASSSDRGQVHGETQYF. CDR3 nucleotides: TGTGCCAGCAGCTCAGACAGGGGGCAAGTCCATGGAGAGACCCAGTACTTC.

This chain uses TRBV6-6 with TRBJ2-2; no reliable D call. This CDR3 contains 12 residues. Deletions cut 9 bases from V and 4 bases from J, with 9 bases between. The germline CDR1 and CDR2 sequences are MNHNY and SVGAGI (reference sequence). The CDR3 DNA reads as TGTGCCAGTAGCCTCGGCACCGGGGAGCTGTTTTTT. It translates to CASSLGTGELFF.